Detailed here is one T cell receptor beta chain. Generated by immunoSEQ multiplex PCR, the TCRdb table keeps only in-frame clones and is missing some. The sample yields about 180,000 clones, roughly 85% seen once. This sample was included in a study of blood T cell repertoires in COVID-19. The sequenced sample consisted of peripheral blood. This receptor was identified in a woman between 65 and 79 years old with acute or convalescent COVID-19.

CDR3 DNA sequence: TGTGCCAGCAGACGCCTCGCTGGGACACAAGGAGACGAGCAGTACTTC. Its translation: CASRRLAGTQGDEQYF. The gene calls are TRBV7-8 and TRBJ2-7; possibly TRBD1 for D (6 bases). The CDR3 is made up of 16 amino acids. V lost 6 bases and J lost 5, with 23 bases in between. Germline values: CDR1 SGHVS, CDR2 FQNEAQ.